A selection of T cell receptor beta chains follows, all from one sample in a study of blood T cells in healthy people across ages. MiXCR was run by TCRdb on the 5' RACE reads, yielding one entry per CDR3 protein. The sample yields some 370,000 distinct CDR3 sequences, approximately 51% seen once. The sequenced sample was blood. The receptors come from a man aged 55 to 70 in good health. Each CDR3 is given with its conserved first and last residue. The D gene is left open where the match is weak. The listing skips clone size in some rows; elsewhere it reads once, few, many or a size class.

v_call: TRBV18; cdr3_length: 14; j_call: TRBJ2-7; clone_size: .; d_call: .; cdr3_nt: TGTGCCAGCTCACCAGCACAGGGTGGCTACGAGCAGTACTTC; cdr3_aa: CASSPAQGGYEQYF
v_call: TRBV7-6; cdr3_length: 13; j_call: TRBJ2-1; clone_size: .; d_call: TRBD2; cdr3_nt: TGTGCCGTCGAGCGGGAGTCCTACAATGAGCAGTTCTTC; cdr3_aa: CAVERESYNEQFF
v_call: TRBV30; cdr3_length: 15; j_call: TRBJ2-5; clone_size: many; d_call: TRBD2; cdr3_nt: TGTGCCTGGAGTGTCGGACTAGCGGGAGAAGAGACCCAGTACTTC; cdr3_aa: CAWSVGLAGEETQYF
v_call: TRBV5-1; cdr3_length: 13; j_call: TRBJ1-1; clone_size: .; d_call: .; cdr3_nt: TGCGCCAGCACCCATGGGGCGAACACTGAAGCTTTCTTT; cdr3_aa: CASTHGANTEAFF
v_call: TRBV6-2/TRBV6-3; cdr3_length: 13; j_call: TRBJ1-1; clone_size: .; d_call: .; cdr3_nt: TGTGCCAGCACCCCCGGGACAAACACTGAAGCTTTCTTT; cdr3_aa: CASTPGTNTEAFF
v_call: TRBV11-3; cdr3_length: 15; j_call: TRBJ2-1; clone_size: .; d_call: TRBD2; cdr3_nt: TGTGCCAGCAGCCCCGGGACTAGGGGGGGGAATGAGCAGTTCTTC; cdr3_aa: CASSPGTRGGNEQFF
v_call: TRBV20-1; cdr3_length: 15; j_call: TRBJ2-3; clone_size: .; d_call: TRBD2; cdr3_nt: TGCAGTGCCCCCTCGTTGCGGGGGGGGGCAGATACGCAGTATTTT; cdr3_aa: CSAPSLRGGADTQYF
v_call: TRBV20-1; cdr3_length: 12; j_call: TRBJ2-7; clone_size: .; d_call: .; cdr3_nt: TGCAGTGCTGGACTAACCTCCTACGAGCAGTACTTC; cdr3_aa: CSAGLTSYEQYF
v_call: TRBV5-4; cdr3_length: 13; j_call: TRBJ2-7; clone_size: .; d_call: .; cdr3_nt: TGTGCCAGCAGCTTGGCGAGGAGCTACGAGCAGTACTTC; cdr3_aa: CASSLARSYEQYF
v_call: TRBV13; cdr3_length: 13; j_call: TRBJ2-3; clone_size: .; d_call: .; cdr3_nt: TGTGCCAGCAGCTTACAGGGGTTGTATACGCAGTATTTT; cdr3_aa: CASSLQGLYTQYF
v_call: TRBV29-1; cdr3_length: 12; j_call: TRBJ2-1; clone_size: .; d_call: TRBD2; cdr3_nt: TGCAGCGTCTGTAGCGGGGGGAATGAGCAGTTCTTC; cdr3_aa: CSVCSGGNEQFF
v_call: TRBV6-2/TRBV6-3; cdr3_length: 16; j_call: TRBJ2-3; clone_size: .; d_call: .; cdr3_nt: TGTGCCAGCGGTTACCCGCAGGGAATTAAGACAGATACGCAGTATTTT; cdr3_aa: CASGYPQGIKTDTQYF
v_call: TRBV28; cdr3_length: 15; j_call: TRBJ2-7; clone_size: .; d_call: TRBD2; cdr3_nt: TGTGCCAGCAGTACCGGGGGGGTCGTACAGGTCGAGCAGTACTTC; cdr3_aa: CASSTGGVVQVEQYF
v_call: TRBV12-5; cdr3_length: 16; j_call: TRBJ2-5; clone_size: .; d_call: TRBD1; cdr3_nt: TGTGCTAGTGGTCCGGGACAGGGGGCATCCCCAGAGACCCAGTACTTC; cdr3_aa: CASGPGQGASPETQYF
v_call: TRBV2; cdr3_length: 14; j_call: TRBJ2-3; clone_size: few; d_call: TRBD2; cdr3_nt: TGTGCCAGCAGTGATGGGACTAGGACAGATACGCAGTATTTT; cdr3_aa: CASSDGTRTDTQYF
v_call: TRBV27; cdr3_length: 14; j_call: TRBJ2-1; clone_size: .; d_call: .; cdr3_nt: TGTGCCAGCATAAGGGGCCCAGACTACAATGAGCAGTTCTTC; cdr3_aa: CASIRGPDYNEQFF
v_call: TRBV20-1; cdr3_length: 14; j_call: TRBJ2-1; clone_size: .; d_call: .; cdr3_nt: TGCAGTGCTACCGGTAGAGGGTCCTACAATGTGCAGTTCTTC; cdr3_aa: CSATGRGSYNVQFF
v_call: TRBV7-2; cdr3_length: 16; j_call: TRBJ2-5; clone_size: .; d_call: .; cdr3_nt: TGTGCCAGCAGCTCGGGGGACAGTAACCGGGGGGAGACCCAGTACTTC; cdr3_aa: CASSSGDSNRGETQYF
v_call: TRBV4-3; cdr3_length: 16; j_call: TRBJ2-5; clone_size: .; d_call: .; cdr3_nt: TGCGCCAGCAGCCAAGATTCCCCGGGGATGGGCAATGAGCAGTACTTC; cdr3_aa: CASSQDSPGMGNEQYF
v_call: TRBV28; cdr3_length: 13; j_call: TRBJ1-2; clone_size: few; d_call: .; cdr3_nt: TGTGCCAGCAGTTTAGAGGCCAGGTATGGCTACACCTTC; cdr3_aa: CASSLEARYGYTF
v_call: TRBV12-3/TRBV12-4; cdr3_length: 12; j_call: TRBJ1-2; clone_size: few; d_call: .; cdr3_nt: TGTGCCAGCAGTTTCGGGGTAGACGGCTACACCTTC; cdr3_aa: CASSFGVDGYTF
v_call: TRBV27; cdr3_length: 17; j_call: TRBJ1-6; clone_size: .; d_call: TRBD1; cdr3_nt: TGTGCCAGCAGTACTCACCAGAGGGACAGGAAAAATTCACCCCTCCACTTT; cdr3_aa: CASSTHQRDRKNSPLHF
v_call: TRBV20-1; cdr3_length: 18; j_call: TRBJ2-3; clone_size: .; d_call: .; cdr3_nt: TGCAGTGCTAGCCAAGCGACGGGAACTGGATCTCCGGTAAATACGCAGTATTTT; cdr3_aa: CSASQATGTGSPVNTQYF
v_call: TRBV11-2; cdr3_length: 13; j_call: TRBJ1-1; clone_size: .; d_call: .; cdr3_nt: TGTGCCAGCAGCAAGCAGGGGATCTCTGAAGCTTTCTTT; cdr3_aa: CASSKQGISEAFF
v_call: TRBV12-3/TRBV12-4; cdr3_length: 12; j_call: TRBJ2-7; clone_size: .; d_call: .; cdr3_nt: TGTGCCAGCAGCCCAGGCTTCCACGAGCAGTACTTC; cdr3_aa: CASSPGFHEQYF
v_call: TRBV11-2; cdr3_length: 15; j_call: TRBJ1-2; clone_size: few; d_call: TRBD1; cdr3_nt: TGTGCCAGCAGCCAGGACAGGGTGCGCCCCTATGGCTACACCTTC; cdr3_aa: CASSQDRVRPYGYTF
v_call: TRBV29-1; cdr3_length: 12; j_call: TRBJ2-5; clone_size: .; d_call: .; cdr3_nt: TGCAGCGCCGCGTGGGGCGCCAAAGAGCAGTACTTC; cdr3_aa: CSAAWGAKEQYF
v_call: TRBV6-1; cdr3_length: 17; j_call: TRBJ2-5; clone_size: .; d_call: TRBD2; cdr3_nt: TGTGCCAGCAGTGAAGTTGGCGGGGGGGCCTTTTTGGAGACCCAGTACTTC; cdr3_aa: CASSEVGGGAFLETQYF
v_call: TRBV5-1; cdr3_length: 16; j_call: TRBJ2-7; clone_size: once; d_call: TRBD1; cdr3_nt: TGCGCCAGCAGCCAATCGGACAGGGGGGTCTCCTACGAGCAGTACTTC; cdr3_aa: CASSQSDRGVSYEQYF